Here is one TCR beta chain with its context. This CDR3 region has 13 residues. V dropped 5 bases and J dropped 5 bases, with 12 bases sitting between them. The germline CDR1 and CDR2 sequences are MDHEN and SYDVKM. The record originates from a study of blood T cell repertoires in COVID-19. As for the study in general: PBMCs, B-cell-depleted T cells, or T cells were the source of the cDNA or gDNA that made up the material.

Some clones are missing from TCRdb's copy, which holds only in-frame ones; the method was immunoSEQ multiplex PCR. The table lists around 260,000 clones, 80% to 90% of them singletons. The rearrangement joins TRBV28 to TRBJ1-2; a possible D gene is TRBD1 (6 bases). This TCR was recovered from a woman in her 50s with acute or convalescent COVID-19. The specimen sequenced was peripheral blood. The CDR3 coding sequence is TGTGCCAGCAGTCCCCCGGACAGTTATGGCTACACCTTC. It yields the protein CASSPPDSYGYTF.